A selection of T cell receptor beta chains follows, all from one sample in a study of cytomegalovirus exposure and HLA in healthy donors. Measured with immunoSEQ multiplex PCR; TCRdb has only the in-frame clones, and not every one. The sample has more than 200,000 clones, approximately 70% seen once; the top ten hold about 3%. Specimen: PBMCs. The receptors were gathered from a man in his forties or fifties in good health and CMV-seropositive. Each CDR3 is given with its conserved first and last residue. A D gene is named only where the DNA matches it firmly. The size of a clone is reported for some rows only, either as once, few or many, or as a class for expanded clones.

j_call: TRBJ2-3; d_call: -; v_call: TRBV9; clone_size: -; cdr3_aa: CASSVLGGLTDTQYF; cdr3_nt: TGTGCCAGCAGCGTCCTGGGGGGGCTGACAGATACGCAGTATTTT
j_call: TRBJ2-5; d_call: -; v_call: TRBV7-6; clone_size: few; cdr3_aa: CASSLAEKTQYF; cdr3_nt: TGTGCCAGCAGCTTAGCAGAGAAGACCCAGTACTTC
j_call: TRBJ2-2; d_call: -; v_call: TRBV10-3; clone_size: -; cdr3_aa: CAIKKTGTSGELFF; cdr3_nt: TGTGCCATCAAGAAGACAGGAACAAGCGGGGAGCTGTTTTTT
j_call: TRBJ2-3; d_call: -; v_call: TRBV7-2; clone_size: once; cdr3_aa: CASSLGLAGTDTQYF; cdr3_nt: TGTGCCAGCAGCTTAGGGTTAGCTGGGACAGATACGCAGTATTTT
j_call: TRBJ1-4; d_call: TRBD1; v_call: TRBV5-4; clone_size: -; cdr3_aa: CASSQSGQGDEKLFF; cdr3_nt: TGTGCCAGCAGCCAGTCGGGACAGGGAGATGAAAAACTGTTTTTT
j_call: TRBJ2-7; d_call: TRBD2; v_call: TRBV5-6; clone_size: -; cdr3_aa: CASSWGGDEQYF; cdr3_nt: TGTGCCAGCAGCTGGGGGGGGGACGAGCAGTACTTC
j_call: TRBJ1-5; d_call: TRBD1; v_call: TRBV10-3; clone_size: -; cdr3_aa: CAISGGTDYSNQPQHF; cdr3_nt: TGTGCCATCAGTGGGGGGACAGATTATAGCAATCAGCCCCAGCATTTT
j_call: TRBJ1-5; d_call: -; v_call: TRBV10-3; clone_size: -; cdr3_aa: CAISEADLSNQPQHF; cdr3_nt: TGTGCCATCAGTGAGGCGGATCTTAGCAATCAGCCCCAGCATTTT
j_call: TRBJ2-1; d_call: TRBD2; v_call: TRBV5-1; clone_size: -; cdr3_aa: CASSLEASGGSTGYNEQFF; cdr3_nt: TGCGCCAGCAGCTTGGAGGCTAGCGGGGGATCAACGGGGTACAATGAGCAGTTCTTC
j_call: TRBJ1-1; d_call: -; v_call: TRBV6-5; clone_size: -; cdr3_aa: CASTLSPSITEAFF; cdr3_nt: TGTGCCAGCACCCTCAGTCCCTCAATTACTGAAGCTTTCTTT
j_call: TRBJ1-6; d_call: -; v_call: TRBV9; clone_size: -; cdr3_aa: CASSWGGKVENSPLHF; cdr3_nt: TGTGCCAGCAGTTGGGGAGGGAAGGTTGAGAATTCACCCCTCCACTTT
j_call: TRBJ2-2; d_call: -; v_call: TRBV11-3; clone_size: -; cdr3_aa: CASSFGRENTGELFF; cdr3_nt: TGTGCCAGCAGCTTTGGCAGGGAGAACACCGGGGAGCTGTTTTTT
j_call: TRBJ2-7; d_call: TRBD2; v_call: TRBV29-1; clone_size: -; cdr3_aa: CSVEVGSGGFYEQYF; cdr3_nt: TGCAGCGTTGAAGTAGGTAGCGGGGGCTTCTACGAGCAGTACTTC
j_call: TRBJ2-2; d_call: TRBD1; v_call: TRBV28; clone_size: few; cdr3_aa: CASSWTGGDGELFF; cdr3_nt: TGTGCCAGCAGTTGGACAGGGGGCGACGGGGAGCTGTTTTTT
j_call: TRBJ1-5; d_call: TRBD1; v_call: TRBV28; clone_size: few; cdr3_aa: CASSFRGPNQPQHF; cdr3_nt: TGTGCCAGCAGTTTCAGGGGGCCCAATCAGCCCCAGCATTTT
j_call: TRBJ2-7; d_call: -; v_call: TRBV5-1; clone_size: once; cdr3_aa: CASSLWAGSYEQYF; cdr3_nt: TGCGCCAGCAGCTTGTGGGCTGGTTCCTACGAGCAGTACTTC
j_call: TRBJ1-2; d_call: -; v_call: TRBV5-8; clone_size: -; cdr3_aa: CASSPREGQNYGYTF; cdr3_nt: TGTGCCAGCAGCCCCCGGGAGGGGCAGAACTATGGCTACACCTTC
j_call: TRBJ1-5; d_call: -; v_call: TRBV5-5; clone_size: -; cdr3_aa: CASSLGGSVSNQPQHF; cdr3_nt: TGTGCCAGCAGCTTGGGAGGGAGCGTTAGCAATCAGCCCCAGCATTTT
j_call: TRBJ1-2; d_call: -; v_call: TRBV28; clone_size: -; cdr3_aa: CASSPRWGGSSHSYTF; cdr3_nt: TGTGCCAGCAGTCCGAGATGGGGCGGGAGCTCCCATAGCTACACCTTC
j_call: TRBJ2-6; d_call: TRBD1; v_call: TRBV7-2; clone_size: -; cdr3_aa: CASSQTGSGANVLTF; cdr3_nt: TGTGCCAGCAGCCAGACAGGGTCTGGGGCCAACGTCCTGACTTTC
j_call: TRBJ1-5; d_call: -; v_call: TRBV27; clone_size: -; cdr3_aa: CASSLRTPRGNQPQHF; cdr3_nt: TGTGCCAGCAGCTTAAGGACACCCCGAGGCAATCAGCCCCAGCATTTT
j_call: TRBJ1-1; d_call: -; v_call: TRBV5-1; clone_size: few; cdr3_aa: CASSSPGQSPEAFF; cdr3_nt: TGCGCCAGCAGCTCTCCTGGACAGTCACCCGAGGCTTTCTTT
j_call: TRBJ1-4; d_call: -; v_call: TRBV2; clone_size: -; cdr3_aa: CATRPTVTNEKLFF; cdr3_nt: TGTGCCACCAGACCGACAGTAACTAATGAAAAACTGTTTTTT
j_call: TRBJ2-1; d_call: TRBD1; v_call: TRBV18; clone_size: -; cdr3_aa: CASSPGQVNEQFF; cdr3_nt: TGTGCCAGCTCACCGGGACAGGTCAATGAGCAGTTCTTC
j_call: TRBJ1-5; d_call: -; v_call: TRBV19; clone_size: -; cdr3_aa: CASSIGSGNQPQHF; cdr3_nt: TGTGCCAGTAGTATAGGGTCAGGGAATCAGCCCCAGCATTTT